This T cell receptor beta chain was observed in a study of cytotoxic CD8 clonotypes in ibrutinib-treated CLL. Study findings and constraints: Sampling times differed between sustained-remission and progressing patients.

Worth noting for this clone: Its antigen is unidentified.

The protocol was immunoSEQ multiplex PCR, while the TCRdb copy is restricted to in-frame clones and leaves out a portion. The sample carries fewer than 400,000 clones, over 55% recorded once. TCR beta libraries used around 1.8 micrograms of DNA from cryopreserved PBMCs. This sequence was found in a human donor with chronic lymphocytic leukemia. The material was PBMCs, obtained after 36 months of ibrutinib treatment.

CDR3 in DNA: TGTGCTTGCGAGGAACTAGCGCTGGATACGCAGTATTTT. Translated: CACEELALDTQYF. The chain combines TRBV2 with TRBJ2-3; 7 nucleotides match TRBD2. This CDR3 is built from 13 residues. Germline V lookup: CDR1 SNHLY, CDR2 FYNNEI.